This TCR beta chain was captured by sequencing in a study of radiotherapy plus CTLA-4 blockade in lung cancer. Study-wide results and caveats: Radiotherapy with ipilimumab was followed by blood expansion of tumor-derived clones.

Germline CDR1 and CDR2: LNHDA and SQIVND (reference sequence). Between the trimmed V and J ends, which lost 1 base and 2 bases, there was a span of 9 bases. This CDR3 comprises 15 residues. Concerning this clone: Its antigen is undetermined.

This table comes from immunoSEQ multiplex PCR, and its TCRdb copy is limited to in-frame clones, with some not included. The data show about 98,000 clones, 70% to 90% seen once. V usage is TRBV19 and J usage is TRBJ1-3, with D possibly being TRBD1 (6 bases). Sample: peripheral blood, taken from a patient treated with radiotherapy plus ipilimumab. This TCR came from a human donor with non-small cell lung cancer that progressed on radiotherapy plus ipilimumab. The CDR3 region has the DNA TGTGCCAGTAGTATAGCAGCAGGGGCTGGAAACACCATATATTTT. Amino acid sequence: CASSIAAGAGNTIYF.